Below, 25 T cell receptor beta chains from the same sample are listed, as sequenced in a study of post-analysis software for immune sequencing data. Overall study results and limits: Included in a set of about five TRBV segments more frequent in patients than controls were TRBV5-6, TRBV5-1 and TRBV20-1.

These receptors have no identified antigens. The TCR beta cDNA libraries carried unique molecular identifiers. Each CDR3 protein gets one entry after TCRdb re-called the PCR reads with MiXCR. Counted here are some 240,000 distinct CDR3 sequences, roughly a third occurring once; the ten biggest clones make up roughly 4.8%. Sequencing used blood. Receptors were obtained from a girl under 18 with multiple sclerosis.

The CDR3 DNA follows: TGTGCCATCGGGATGCTTAGAGAAGCTAGCACAGATACGCAGTATTTT. Amino acid sequence: CAIGMLREASTDTQYF. This rearrangement joins TRBV10-3 to TRBJ2-3, with D uncertain. Trimming took 8 bases from V and 0 from J, leaving 18 bases between them. From germline, CDR1 is ENHRY and CDR2 SYGVKD. There are 16 residues in the CDR3.

This clonotype was counted between two and nine times. The genes are TRBV3-1 and TRBJ1-6; D is ambiguous. This CDR3 is 15 amino acids long. Trimming cost V 1 base and J 9 bases, with 13 bases left between them. Germline lookup yields CDR1 LGHDT and CDR2 YNNKEL (reference sequence). CDR3 residues: CASSQGPGFASPLHF. The CDR3 bases are TGTGCCAGCAGCCAAGGGCCGGGGTTTGCTTCACCCCTCCACTTT.

The chain is built from TRBV7-2 and TRBJ2-7; D uncertain. V lost 5 bases and J 0 bases, leaving 5 bases between the germline ends. The germline V gene encodes CDR1 SGHTA and CDR2 FQGNSA. The CDR3 has 12 residues. The CDR3 region is CASSASSYEQYF. CDR3 coding DNA: TGTGCCAGCAGCGCGAGCTCCTACGAGCAGTACTTC.

This clonotype was found many times. This rearrangement joins TRBV7-9 to TRBJ2-3, with a possible D match to TRBD2 (5 bases). The CDR3 is 16 amino acids. Germline V gene data show CDR1 as SEHNR and CDR2 as FQNEAQ (reference sequence). With 7 bases removed from V and 0 bases from J, the gap between germline ends came to 17 bases. For the CDR3, the DNA is TGTGCCAGCATCCCCGTTATAGCGAATAGCACAGATACGCAGTATTTT. Translated: CASIPVIANSTDTQYF.

Of note for this clonotype: This may be a read error, as it is one base from a much larger clone. V usage is TRBV7-9 and J usage is TRBJ1-2; TRBD1 matches at 9 bases. The trim removed 5 bases at V and 7 bases at J, leaving 11 bases unmatched. The length of the CDR3 is 15 residues. In germline, CDR1 is SEHNR, CDR2 FQNEAQ (reference sequence). CDR3 sequence: CASSTLQGASCGYTF. CDR3 nucleotides: TGTGCCAGCAGCACGTTACAGGGGGCGAGCTGTGGCTACACCTTC.

This chain connects TRBV20-1 to TRBJ2-5; the D gene could be TRBD1 or TRBD2 (5 bases each). Germline assignment: CDR1 DFQATT and CDR2 SNEGSKA (reference sequence). CDR3 length: 14 residues. Trimming removed 1 base from V and 4 bases from J, with 13 bases in between. The CDR3 DNA reads as TGCAGTGCTAGAGGGGGGAATTGGGGAGAGACCCAGTACTTC. Translation: CSARGGNWGETQYF.

This rearrangement joins TRBV4-2 to TRBJ2-3; 8 positions agree with TRBD1. Losses at the gene ends were 4 bases for V and 6 bases for J; bases not matched to a gene: 12. The CDR3 consists of 16 residues. Germline V CDR1 and CDR2: LGHNA, YNFKEQ. The DNA of the CDR3 is TGTGCCAGCAGCCTCCTGGCAGGGGGCCTTTTGGATACGCAGTATTTT. Translating it yields CASSLLAGGLLDTQYF.

The chain is built from TRBV20-1 and TRBJ2-1; 8 nucleotides align to TRBD2. The J segment lost 9 bases and the V segment lost 8 bases, leaving 15 bases of the junction unmatched. The CDR3 consists of 14 residues. The germline V gene encodes CDR1 DFQATT and CDR2 SNEGSKA (reference sequence). The CDR3 loop reads CSPRGAGGALEQFF. Written as DNA, the CDR3 is TGCAGTCCCAGGGGAGCCGGGGGGGCTCTTGAGCAGTTCTTC.

The chain employs TRBV7-9 and TRBJ1-1; D remains unclear. CDR1 and CDR2 (germline): SEHNR, FQNEAQ (reference sequence). The CDR3 extends over 14 amino acids. The ends were cut back, 5 bases at V and 6 bases at J, with 16 bases in the middle. The CDR3: CASSVSGLSAEAFF. The CDR3 nucleotides read TGTGCCAGCAGCGTTAGCGGTTTGTCGGCTGAAGCTTTCTTT.

This clonotype was counted at least ten times. In nucleotides, the CDR3 is TGCAGCGTTGATGGGATTATGGCGGGAGGTCAAGAGACCCAGTACTTC. Residues: CSVDGIMAGGQETQYF. The rearrangement links TRBV29-1 to TRBJ2-5; 8 positions agree with TRBD2. The CDR3 sequence is 16 residues long. The junction had 11 bases not matched to a gene; V was cut back by 3 bases and J by 2 bases. CDR1 SQVTM and CDR2 ANQGSEA come from the germline V gene.

The genes are TRBV11-1 and TRBJ1-2; D gene uncertain. This CDR3 is built from 21 residues. CDR1 and CDR2 (germline): SGHAT, FQDESV (reference sequence). Trimming took 3 bases from V and 2 from J, leaving 31 bases between them. CDR3 protein: CASSLGLATGIPVRLNYGYTF. In nucleotides, the CDR3 is TGTGCCAGCAGCTTGGGTCTTGCTACCGGGATCCCAGTGAGGCTAAACTATGGCTACACCTTC.

Worth noting for this clonotype: A single base separates this from a much larger clone, so it may be a read error. The chain is built from TRBV29-1 and TRBJ1-1; no reliable D call. The ends were cut back, 7 bases at V and 1 base at J, with 16 bases in the middle. The CDR3 spans 14 residues. The germline CDR1 and CDR2 sequences are SQVTM and ANQGSEA. The CDR3 loop reads CSAELRAKNTEAFF. CDR3 DNA: TGCAGCGCTGAGCTCCGGGCCAAGAACACTGAAGCTTTCTTT.

This sequence joins TRBV5-1 and TRBJ2-7, with 7 bases aligning to TRBD1. The J call may be in error: the DNA end matches TRBJ2-5 better. Germline loops: CDR1 SGHRS, CDR2 YFSETQ. The CDR3 has 16 amino acids. CDR3 nucleotide sequence: TGCGCCAGCAGTTTACCACCCGGGACAGTTCAAGAGACCCAGTACTTC. It translates to CASSLPPGTVQETQYF.

The V call is TRBV27, the J call TRBJ2-7; no firm D call. There are 11 residues in the CDR3. The ends were cut back, 5 bases at V and 6 bases at J, with 8 bases in the middle. CDR1 is MNHEY, CDR2 SMNVEV, per germline (reference sequence). CDR3 residues: CASSVGSEQYF. DNA of the CDR3: TGTGCCAGCAGTGTAGGAAGCGAGCAGTACTTC.

To note about this clonotype: A much bigger clone sits one base away, suggesting this may be a read error. J is TRBJ2-5 and V is TRBV6-2 or TRBV6-3; either TRBD1 or TRBD2 may fit D (5 bases each). The CDR3 has 11 amino acids. Germline CDR1 MNHEY, CDR2 SVGEGT. V was clipped by 5 bases and J by 11 bases, with 12 bases between them. The CDR3 nucleotides read TGTGCCAGCAGTGGTCGGGACCTGCAGTACTTC. Translating it yields CASSGRDLQYF.

V and J are TRBV7-9 and TRBJ1-1, with D uncertain. The CDR3 is 14 amino acids. Germline V gene data show CDR1 as SEHNR and CDR2 as FQNEAQ (reference sequence). Deletions cut 1 base from V and 4 bases from J, with 10 bases between. The CDR3 loop reads CASSLGSSGTEAFF. The CDR3 bases are TGTGCCAGCAGCTTAGGCTCAAGCGGCACTGAAGCTTTCTTT.

Note on this clonotype: One junction end disagrees with the germline gene, perhaps due to a read error. CDR3 in amino acids: CASSPLLAFNYGHTF. The CDR3 DNA is TGTGCCAGCAGCCCACTTCTTGCCTTCAACTATGGCCACACCTTC. V and J are TRBV28 and TRBJ1-2; D gene unclear. This CDR3 is built from 15 residues. Germline CDR1 and CDR2: MDHEN and SYDVKM.

This clonotype was detected a few times. This chain uses TRBV6-1 with TRBJ2-3; 14 bases line up with TRBD2. The CDR3 is made up of 18 amino acids. Per the germline V gene, CDR1 is MNHNS and CDR2 is SASEGT. Germline trimming cut 4 bases from V and 8 bases from J; bases unmatched to any gene: 14. The CDR3 coding sequence is TGTGCCAGCAGTGCAGTTGGGACTAGCGGGAGTAAGTGGGGTACGCAGTATTTT. It is translated as CASSAVGTSGSKWGTQYF.

A word on this clonotype: This may come from a read error, since a much larger clone is one base off. The gene calls are TRBV12-3 or TRBV12-4 and TRBJ1-4; 8 bases agree with TRBD1. The CDR3 is made up of 16 amino acids. V shed 4 bases and J 7 bases; nucleotides not matched to a gene: 11. CDR3 sequence reads: CASSSRQGAGGEKLFF. The CDR3 DNA sequence: TGTGCCAGCAGTTCGCGCCAGGGGGCCGGCGGTGAAAAACTGTTTTTT.

About this clonotype: This clone may be a read error of a much larger clone one base away. The chain recombines TRBV29-1 with TRBJ2-3; TRBD2 is a possible D gene (6 bases). V lost 6 bases to trimming and J lost 4 bases, with 17 bases between them. Germline CDR1 SQVTM, CDR2 ANQGSEA. The CDR3 has 14 amino acids. CDR3 nucleotides: TGCAGCGTCCTCAGGAGTTCTAGCGCAGATACGCAGTATTTT. Translated, it gives CSVLRSSSADTQYF.

This clonotype occurred a few times. The chain combines TRBV12-3 or TRBV12-4 with TRBJ1-5; no clear D gene. The CDR3 is 12 amino acids. The V and J ends lost 2 bases and 9 bases respectively, with 8 bases between them. Here the CDR3 reads CASSLNLGPQHF. The CDR3 DNA sequence: TGTGCCAGCAGTTTAAACTTAGGGCCCCAGCATTTT.

In its sample, this clonotype was seen a few times. The V call is TRBV12-3 or TRBV12-4, the J call TRBJ2-3, with D hard to call. Trimming cost V 5 bases and J 0 bases, with 18 bases left between them. The CDR3 spans 17 residues. CDR3 nucleotide sequence: TGTGCCAGCAGTCGGCCCGGGTCGGCGGTGAGCACAGATACGCAGTATTTT. Its translation is CASSRPGSAVSTDTQYF.

The chain couples TRBV24-1 to TRBJ2-1; weak D call: TRBD2 (6 bases). V dropped 0 bases and J dropped 0 bases, with 17 bases sitting between them. The CDR3 has 19 residues. Germline CDR1 and CDR2: KGHDR and SFDVKD. The CDR3 nucleotides read TGTGCCACCAGTGATTTGCGGGGAGGTCAGGCGGGCTCCTACAATGAGCAGTTCTTC. It encodes CATSDLRGGQAGSYNEQFF.

Regarding this clonotype: At one of its ends the junction is not consistent with the germline gene, which may arise from a read error. This chain uses TRBV5-1 with TRBJ1-2, with 9 bases fitting TRBD1. This CDR3 contains 15 residues. CDR1 SGHRS and CDR2 YFSETQ come from the germline V gene. CDR3 loop: CAGSQTPGQGYGYTF. The CDR3 DNA reads as TGCGCCGGCAGCCAGACACCGGGACAGGGCTATGGCTACACCTTC.

This clonotype was recorded once. The chain couples TRBV5-1 to TRBJ2-7; TRBD2 matches 7 bases. This CDR3 contains 15 residues. CDR1 and CDR2 from the germline V gene are SGHRS and YFSETQ. The trim removed 2 bases at V and 4 bases at J, leaving 9 bases unmatched. The CDR3 sequence is CASSLPGLSAYEQYF. For the CDR3, the DNA is TGCGCCAGCAGCTTACCGGGACTATCCGCGTACGAGCAGTACTTC. The full variable domain, with the rest looked up from reference TRBV5-1 and TRBJ2-7, is KAGVTQTPRYLIKTRGQQVTLSCSPISGHRSVSWYQQTPGQGLQFLFEYFSETQRNKGNFPGRFSGRQFSNSRSEMNVSTLELGDSALYLCASSLPGLSAYEQYFGPGTRLTVT.